Listed below are T cell receptor beta chains from one sample, sequenced in a study of cytomegalovirus exposure and HLA in healthy donors. Libraries were prepared by immunoSEQ multiplex PCR; TCRdb keeps only in-frame clonotypes and omits some of them. The repertoire holds fewer than 250,000 clones, with over 75% as singletons. The sample consisted of PBMCs. The source of these receptors is a man in his late teens or twenties in good health and CMV-seronegative. The CDR3 runs from the conserved cysteine through the conserved F or W. Fields, in order: clone size, V gene, D gene, J gene, CDR3 DNA, CDR3 protein. D genes are given only for firm matches. A clone size is listed for some rows: how often the clone was seen (once, few, many), or a class if it is expanded.

size: once; V: TRBV7-9; D: TRBD2; J: TRBJ2-1; DNA: TGTGCCAGCAGCTTCCCGAGGACTAGCGGGAGGAATGAGCAGTTCTTC; CDR3: CASSFPRTSGRNEQFF
size: once; V: TRBV18; D: -; J: TRBJ2-3; DNA: TGTGCCAGCTCCCCTGGGGCGAGAGATACGCAGTATTTT; CDR3: CASSPGARDTQYF
size: -; V: TRBV21-1; D: -; J: TRBJ1-1; DNA: TGTGCCAGCAGCAAAGAGGACAGGGAGGACACTGAAGCTTTCTTT; CDR3: CASSKEDREDTEAFF
size: -; V: TRBV30; D: TRBD1; J: TRBJ1-4; DNA: TGTGCCTGGAGTCCCCGAAGGACAGGGGTTAATGAAAAACTGTTTTTT; CDR3: CAWSPRRTGVNEKLFF
size: -; V: TRBV11-2; D: -; J: TRBJ2-3; DNA: TGTGCCAGCAGCTTTTTTCGAGGGGGAGTTATTTCTCGATCGGATACGCAGTATTTT; CDR3: CASSFFRGGVISRSDTQYF
size: -; V: TRBV2; D: -; J: TRBJ1-4; DNA: TGTGCCAGTATGGACAGCCCTAATGAAAAACTGTTTTTT; CDR3: CASMDSPNEKLFF
size: once; V: TRBV27; D: -; J: TRBJ1-1; DNA: TGTGCCAGCAGCCCTCTTGGGGAGTTGAACACTGAAGCTTTCTTT; CDR3: CASSPLGELNTEAFF
size: -; V: TRBV21-1; D: -; J: TRBJ1-5; DNA: TGTGCCACTCAGGACAGGGCGGTCAATCAGCCCCAGCATTTT; CDR3: CATQDRAVNQPQHF
size: -; V: TRBV6-1; D: TRBD2; J: TRBJ2-7; DNA: TGTGCCATCTACCCCGGCGGGGGATACGAGCAGTACTTC; CDR3: CAIYPGGGYEQYF
size: -; V: TRBV11-3; D: -; J: TRBJ2-5; DNA: TGTGCCAGCTCTCCACGGTACCAAGAGACCCAGTACTTC; CDR3: CASSPRYQETQYF
size: -; V: TRBV7-9; D: -; J: TRBJ1-2; DNA: TGTGCCAGCGACCAGGGCGGGGATGGGAGCTATGGCTACACCTTC; CDR3: CASDQGGDGSYGYTF
size: -; V: TRBV10-1; D: TRBD1; J: TRBJ2-6; DNA: TGCGCCAGCAGGATTACAGGGGGCACTTCTGGGGCCAACGTCCTGACTTTC; CDR3: CASRITGGTSGANVLTF
size: medium-sized; V: TRBV7-6; D: TRBD1; J: TRBJ2-2; DNA: TGTGCCAGCAGCTATAGACAGGGGGCGGCAAACACCGGGGAGCTGTTTTTT; CDR3: CASSYRQGAANTGELFF
size: -; V: TRBV19; D: -; J: TRBJ1-1; DNA: TGTGCCAGTAGTATAGGACATATGAACACTGAAGCTTTCTTT; CDR3: CASSIGHMNTEAFF
size: -; V: TRBV5-8; D: -; J: TRBJ2-5; DNA: TGTGCCAGCAGCTTGGGTCAGGTCCAAGAGACCCAGTACTTC; CDR3: CASSLGQVQETQYF
size: -; V: TRBV6-5; D: -; J: TRBJ1-1; DNA: TGTGCCAGCAGTTACCAGAGGGGAGGGGGAGCTTTCTTT; CDR3: CASSYQRGGGAFF
size: -; V: TRBV27; D: -; J: TRBJ2-7; DNA: TGTGCCAGCAGTCCGCTCTCCCTATGGGAGCAGTACTTC; CDR3: CASSPLSLWEQYF
size: -; V: TRBV5-1; D: TRBD2; J: TRBJ2-3; DNA: TGCGCCAGCAGCAGGACGACTAGCGGGAGCACAATAATTGCAGATACGCAGTATTTT; CDR3: CASSRTTSGSTIIADTQYF
size: -; V: TRBV7-6; D: TRBD2; J: TRBJ2-2; DNA: TGTGCCAGCAGCTTGTCTTTTAGCGGGAGCGGGGAGCTGTTTTTT; CDR3: CASSLSFSGSGELFF
size: -; V: TRBV19; D: -; J: TRBJ2-3; DNA: TGTGCCAGTAAGGGCGGGGACAGTCTCACAGATACGCAGTATTTT; CDR3: CASKGGDSLTDTQYF
size: -; V: TRBV14; D: TRBD1; J: TRBJ2-3; DNA: TGTGCCAGCAGCCAAGATAGAGGACAGGGGGCCCCAGATACGCAGTATTTT; CDR3: CASSQDRGQGAPDTQYF
size: -; V: TRBV6-5; D: -; J: TRBJ1-4; DNA: TGTGCCACAGCGAGGACAACAAACGAAAAACTGTTTTTT; CDR3: CATARTTNEKLFF
size: -; V: TRBV7-6; D: -; J: TRBJ1-5; DNA: TGTGCCAGCAGCTTGGATTGGCGGGATGGCAATCAGCCCCAGCATTTT; CDR3: CASSLDWRDGNQPQHF
size: -; V: TRBV28; D: TRBD2; J: TRBJ2-7; DNA: TGTGCCAGCGACAATCTAGCGGGTTACGAGCAGTACTTC; CDR3: CASDNLAGYEQYF
size: -; V: TRBV7-8; D: -; J: TRBJ1-5; DNA: TGTGCCAGCAGCTTAGCGCCTGGGGACATGAATAGCAATCAGCCCCAGCATTTT; CDR3: CASSLAPGDMNSNQPQHF
size: -; V: TRBV18; D: TRBD1; J: TRBJ2-7; DNA: TGTGCCAGCTCACGCGCCGGGACAGGGGACTTCTCCTACGAGCAGTACTTC; CDR3: CASSRAGTGDFSYEQYF
size: -; V: TRBV4-2; D: -; J: TRBJ1-1; DNA: TGTGCCAGCAGCCAAGACGAGGGGCGGGGACTGGAGGGCTCTGAAGCTTTCTTT; CDR3: CASSQDEGRGLEGSEAFF
size: -; V: TRBV15; D: -; J: TRBJ2-3; DNA: TGTGCCACCAGCAGAGTCGGGGTTGGAACAGATACGCAGTATTTT; CDR3: CATSRVGVGTDTQYF
size: -; V: TRBV7-2; D: TRBD2; J: TRBJ2-3; DNA: TGTGCCAGCAGCTTGAACTTAGCGGGAGGGGGGCACACAGATACGCAGTATTTT; CDR3: CASSLNLAGGGHTDTQYF
size: -; V: TRBV2; D: TRBD2; J: TRBJ2-7; DNA: TGTGCCAGCAGGGAGACTAGCGGGGGGCACTACGAGCAGTACTTC; CDR3: CASRETSGGHYEQYF
size: few; V: TRBV30; D: TRBD1; J: TRBJ1-4; DNA: TGTGCCTGGGCGTCCGGGACAGGGGATGAAAAACTGTTTTTT; CDR3: CAWASGTGDEKLFF
size: once; V: TRBV9; D: -; J: TRBJ1-5; DNA: TGTGCCAGCAGCGTAGGAGGGAGTAGCAATCAGCCCCAGCATTTT; CDR3: CASSVGGSSNQPQHF
size: -; V: TRBV27; D: -; J: TRBJ2-5; DNA: TGTGCCAGCAGTTTCGCAGGGCCGCAAGAGACCCAGTACTTC; CDR3: CASSFAGPQETQYF
size: -; V: TRBV2; D: -; J: TRBJ2-7; DNA: TGTGCCAGCAGTGCGGGTGTCTCCTACGAGCAGTACTTC; CDR3: CASSAGVSYEQYF
size: -; V: TRBV9; D: TRBD1; J: TRBJ1-2; DNA: TGTGCCAGCAGCGTAGCTCTACCCCGGGGACAGCGCGACCCCGAGGATGGCTACACCTTC; CDR3: CASSVALPRGQRDPEDGYTF
size: -; V: TRBV9; D: TRBD2; J: TRBJ2-1; DNA: TGTGCCAGCAGCGAGACTAGCGGGATGGGCTACAATGAGCAGTTCTTC; CDR3: CASSETSGMGYNEQFF
size: -; V: TRBV2; D: TRBD1; J: TRBJ2-5; DNA: TGTGCCAGCAGTGAATCGGGGACAGGGAGAGAGACCCAGTACTTC; CDR3: CASSESGTGRETQYF
size: -; V: TRBV12-5; D: -; J: TRBJ2-1; DNA: TGTGCTAGTTTACGGGGGGCTGATGAGCAGTTCTTC; CDR3: CASLRGADEQFF
size: -; V: TRBV6-6; D: TRBD1; J: TRBJ1-5; DNA: TGTGCCAGTTCGACAGGGGGGAGAGTGGAGCCCCAGCATTTT; CDR3: CASSTGGRVEPQHF
size: -; V: TRBV7-2; D: -; J: TRBJ2-7; DNA: TGTGCCAGCAGCTTAGCGCGCGAGCAGTACTTC; CDR3: CASSLAREQYF
size: -; V: TRBV4-2; D: -; J: TRBJ1-4; DNA: TGTGCCAGCAGCCAAGATATCGCCGGGACATCATGGGATAGGGAAAAACTGTTTTTT; CDR3: CASSQDIAGTSWDREKLFF
size: -; V: TRBV4-1; D: -; J: TRBJ1-1; DNA: TGCGCCAGCAGCCAAGAGCGACAGTTCAACACTGAAGCTTTCTTT; CDR3: CASSQERQFNTEAFF
size: -; V: TRBV18; D: -; J: TRBJ2-7; DNA: TGTGCCAGCTCTCCGGACAGCAGCTACGAGCAGTACTTC; CDR3: CASSPDSSYEQYF
size: -; V: TRBV5-8; D: -; J: TRBJ1-2; DNA: TGTGCCAGCAGCTTGGAGGCGGCTAACTATGGCTACACCTTC; CDR3: CASSLEAANYGYTF
size: -; V: TRBV11-3; D: -; J: TRBJ2-7; DNA: TGTGCCAGCAGAAGGACAGAGGGCGGCCGATCCGAGCAGTACTTC; CDR3: CASRRTEGGRSEQYF
size: -; V: TRBV6-5; D: -; J: TRBJ2-7; DNA: TGTGCCAGCAGTGCAGGGGCCTACCCCTCCTACGAGCAGTACTTC; CDR3: CASSAGAYPSYEQYF
size: -; V: TRBV7-8; D: -; J: TRBJ2-5; DNA: TGTGCCAGCAGCTTAGCGCTCCGGGAGCTGGACCAGTACTTC; CDR3: CASSLALRELDQYF
size: -; V: TRBV10-3; D: -; J: TRBJ1-2; DNA: TGTGCCATCAGTGAGTCGTTGTCGGAGGGCTATGGCTACACCTTC; CDR3: CAISESLSEGYGYTF
size: -; V: TRBV18; D: TRBD1; J: TRBJ2-2; DNA: TGTGCCAGCTCACCAGCAGGGGGAGCGACCGGGGAGCTGTTTTTT; CDR3: CASSPAGGATGELFF
size: few; V: TRBV5-1; D: TRBD1; J: TRBJ2-7; DNA: TGCGCCAGCAGCTTGGAACAGACAGGGCACGAGCAGTACTTC; CDR3: CASSLEQTGHEQYF
size: -; V: TRBV6-4; D: -; J: TRBJ1-1; DNA: TGTGCCAGCAGTGATCCCCCGGGAGGTGCAGGGCTCCGAAACACTGAAGCTTTCTTT; CDR3: CASSDPPGGAGLRNTEAFF
size: once; V: TRBV7-6; D: -; J: TRBJ1-6; DNA: TGTGCCAGCAGCCACCCTCGGGGGGGCCTCAATTCACCCCTCCACTTT; CDR3: CASSHPRGGLNSPLHF
size: -; V: TRBV9; D: -; J: TRBJ2-3; DNA: TGTGCCAGCAGCGTGGGGACATCCCCCTTTGGCACAGATACGCAGTATTTT; CDR3: CASSVGTSPFGTDTQYF
size: -; V: TRBV7-3; D: TRBD1; J: TRBJ2-1; DNA: TGTGCCAGCAGCCTGACAGGGCCGGGTAGTGAGCAGTTCTTC; CDR3: CASSLTGPGSEQFF
size: -; V: TRBV19; D: -; J: TRBJ2-2; DNA: TGTGCCAGTAGTAGGGCAGGGGTGAACACCGGGGAGCTGTTTTTT; CDR3: CASSRAGVNTGELFF
size: once; V: TRBV11-3; D: TRBD2; J: TRBJ2-1; DNA: TGTGCCAGCAGCTTACCCCGCGGGGGGGCGAATGAGCAGTTCTTC; CDR3: CASSLPRGGANEQFF
size: -; V: TRBV7-2; D: TRBD2; J: TRBJ2-1; DNA: TGTGCCAGCATCGAGAGCGGGGGGGCGGGTGAGCAGTTCTTC; CDR3: CASIESGGAGEQFF
size: -; V: TRBV7-9; D: -; J: TRBJ2-2; DNA: TGTTCCAGCTACAGAACAGGAGGGATTAACACCGGGGAGCTGTTTTTT; CDR3: CSSYRTGGINTGELFF
size: -; V: TRBV7-9; D: TRBD1; J: TRBJ2-3; DNA: TGTGCCAGCAGCTTAGAGGGGACAGCGGCACGGGATACGCAGTATTTT; CDR3: CASSLEGTAARDTQYF